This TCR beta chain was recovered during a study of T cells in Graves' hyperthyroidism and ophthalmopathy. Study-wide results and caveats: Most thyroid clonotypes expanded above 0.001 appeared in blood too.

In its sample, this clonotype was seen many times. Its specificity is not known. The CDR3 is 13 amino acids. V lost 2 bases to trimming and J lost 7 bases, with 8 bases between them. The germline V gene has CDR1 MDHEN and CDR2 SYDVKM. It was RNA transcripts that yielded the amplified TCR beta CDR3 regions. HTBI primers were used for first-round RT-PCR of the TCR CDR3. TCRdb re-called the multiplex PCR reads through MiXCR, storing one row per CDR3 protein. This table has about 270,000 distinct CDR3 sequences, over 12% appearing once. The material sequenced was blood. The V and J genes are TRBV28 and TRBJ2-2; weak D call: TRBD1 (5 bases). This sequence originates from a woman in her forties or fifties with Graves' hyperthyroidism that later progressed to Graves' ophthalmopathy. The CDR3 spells CASSLRGNGELFF. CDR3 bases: TGTGCCAGCAGTTTAAGGGGAAACGGGGAGCTGTTTTTT.